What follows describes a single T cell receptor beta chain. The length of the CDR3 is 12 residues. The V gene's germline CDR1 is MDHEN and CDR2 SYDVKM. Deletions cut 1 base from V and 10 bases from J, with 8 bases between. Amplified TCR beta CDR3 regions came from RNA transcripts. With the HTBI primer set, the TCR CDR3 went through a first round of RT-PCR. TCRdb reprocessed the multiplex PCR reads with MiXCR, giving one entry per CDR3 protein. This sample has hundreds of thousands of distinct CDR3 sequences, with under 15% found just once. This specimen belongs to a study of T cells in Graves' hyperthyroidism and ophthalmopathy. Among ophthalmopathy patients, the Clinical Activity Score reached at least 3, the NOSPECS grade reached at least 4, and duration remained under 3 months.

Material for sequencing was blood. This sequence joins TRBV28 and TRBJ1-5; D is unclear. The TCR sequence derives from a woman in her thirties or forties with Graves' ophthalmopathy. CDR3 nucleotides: TGTGCCAGCAGTTTATCTGCGAAACCCCAGCATTTT. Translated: CASSLSAKPQHF.